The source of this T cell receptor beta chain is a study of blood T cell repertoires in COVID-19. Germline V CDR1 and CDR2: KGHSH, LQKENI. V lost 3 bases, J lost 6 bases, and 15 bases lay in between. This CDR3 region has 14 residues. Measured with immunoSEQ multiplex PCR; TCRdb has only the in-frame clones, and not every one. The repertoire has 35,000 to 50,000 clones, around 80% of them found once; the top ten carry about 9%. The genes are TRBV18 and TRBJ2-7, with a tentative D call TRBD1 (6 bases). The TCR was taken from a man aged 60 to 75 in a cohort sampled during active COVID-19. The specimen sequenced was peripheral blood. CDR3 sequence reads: CASSPSQTGREQYF. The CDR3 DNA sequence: TGTGCCAGCTCACCGTCTCAGACAGGCCGCGAGCAGTACTTC.